Following are 13 T cell receptor beta chains from one sample sequenced in a study of cytomegalovirus exposure and HLA in healthy donors. Both 60 Vbeta primers and 13 Jbeta primers went into the PCR. Clones were read by immunoSEQ multiplex PCR, and TCRdb kept only the in-frame ones, dropping some. The data contain about 160,000 clones, roughly 73% of them singletons. The sequencing sample was made of PBMCs. The receptors stem from a woman younger than 45 in good health and CMV-seronegative.

This rearrangement joins TRBV15 to TRBJ1-6, with D unclear. The CDR3 is made up of 12 amino acids. The V gene's germline CDR1 is LNHNV and CDR2 YYDKDF (reference sequence). V lost 3 bases, J lost 10 bases, and 7 bases lay in between. CDR3 coding DNA: TGTGCCACCAGCAGTTCTAGGTCACCCCTCCACTTT. Translating it yields CATSSSRSPLHF. Based on the CDR3 plus reference TRBV15 and TRBJ1-6, the full variable domain is DAMVIQNPRYQVTQFGKPVTLSCSQTLNHNVMYWYQQKSSQAPKLLFHYYDKDFNNEADTPDNFQSRRPNTSFCFLDIRSPGLGDTAMYLCATSSSRSPLHFGNGTRLTVT.

The rearrangement uses TRBV19 and TRBJ1-5, with 7 bases identical to TRBD1. In germline, CDR1 is LNHDA, CDR2 SQIVND (reference sequence). The CDR3 sequence is 13 residues long. The junction had 4 bases not matched to a gene; V was cut back by 6 bases and J by 5 bases. The CDR3 DNA follows: TGTGCCAGTAGGGGCACAGGGGATCAGCCCCAGCATTTT. Encoded protein: CASRGTGDQPQHF.

The CDR3 bases are TGTGCCAGCAGCCGGACAGGAGGGGACACTGAAGCTTTCTTT. Protein product: CASSRTGGDTEAFF. The chain employs TRBV5-4 and TRBJ1-1, with 7 positions matching TRBD1. The CDR3 spans 14 residues. The germline CDR1 and CDR2 sequences are SGHNT and YYREEE (reference sequence). V lost 4 bases to trimming and J lost 3 bases; unmatched junction nucleotides: 6.

The V gene is TRBV7-9, the J gene TRBJ1-2; D unclear. This CDR3 has 15 amino acids. In germline, CDR1 is SEHNR, CDR2 FQNEAQ (reference sequence). Between the trimmed V and J ends, which lost 1 base and 7 bases, there was a span of 16 bases. The CDR3 DNA sequence: TGTGCCAGCAGCTTAGTCGGTATTATGGTGTCTGGCTACACCTTC. This codes for CASSLVGIMVSGYTF.

The chain has TRBV6-1 and TRBJ1-5, with a tentative D call TRBD1 (6 bases). CDR3 length: 15 amino acids. Trimming cost V 2 bases and J 6 bases, with 14 bases left between them. CDR1 is MNHNS and CDR2 is SASEGT in the germline V gene. CDR3 nucleotides: TGTGCCAGCAGTGAAAAGACAGGTAGTCGTCAGCCCCAGCATTTT. Protein product: CASSEKTGSRQPQHF.

V usage is TRBV18 and J usage is TRBJ1-5; D is unresolved. The CDR3 spans 14 residues. CDR1 KGHSH and CDR2 LQKENI come from the germline V gene. V shed 4 bases and J shed 8 bases, with 15 bases lying between them. The CDR3 reads CASSRGGPGEPQHF. For the CDR3, the DNA is TGTGCCAGCTCACGTGGCGGGCCAGGAGAGCCCCAGCATTTT.

Of note for this clone: This same CDR3 is encoded by further DNA sequences in the sample. V and J are TRBV5-6 and TRBJ2-5; 12 nucleotides match TRBD2. The CDR3 totals 15 residues. The J segment lost 5 bases and the V segment lost 3 bases, leaving 5 bases of the junction unmatched. Germline V gene sequence: CDR1 SGHDT, CDR2 YYEEEE. The CDR3 sequence: CASSSLAGGQETQYF. DNA for the CDR3: TGTGCCAGCAGCTCCCTAGCGGGGGGGCAGGAGACCCAGTACTTC.

This rearrangement joins TRBV30 to TRBJ1-1; TRBD1 agrees at 9 bases. Losses at the gene ends were 4 bases for V and 6 bases for J; bases not matched to a gene: 6. CDR1 is GTSNPN, CDR2 SVGIG, per germline (reference sequence). The CDR3 length is 13 residues. The CDR3 sequence is CAWKRGQGAEAFF. In DNA, the CDR3 is TGTGCCTGGAAAAGGGGACAGGGAGCTGAAGCTTTCTTT.

This clone occurred once. The chain joins TRBV29-1 to TRBJ1-2, with a weak D call TRBD1 (5 bases). Germline assignment: CDR1 SQVTM and CDR2 ANQGSEA. This CDR3 region has 11 residues. V lost 7 bases, J lost 5 bases, and 11 bases lay in between. CDR3 protein: CSAFGGYGYTF. CDR3 nucleotides: TGCAGCGCCTTCGGGGGGTATGGCTACACCTTC.

The chain has TRBV18 and TRBJ2-5, with 7 bases that match TRBD1. Germline V lookup: CDR1 KGHSH, CDR2 LQKENI. This CDR3 region has 13 residues. J was trimmed by 3 bases and V by 6 bases; bases with no gene match: 4. The CDR3 DNA follows: TGTGCCAGCTCCTCCGGGACAGAAGAGACCCAGTACTTC. Its translation is CASSSGTEETQYF.

The CDR3 reads CASSPGTELEQYF. CDR3 nucleotides: TGTGCCAGCTCACCAGGGACAGAACTCGAGCAGTACTTC. The rearrangement joins TRBV18 to TRBJ2-7; TRBD1 agrees at 7 bases. Per germline, CDR1 KGHSH and CDR2 LQKENI. With V trimmed by 2 bases and J by 6 bases, 4 bases remained unmatched. The CDR3 is 13 residues long.

The rearrangement uses TRBV19 and TRBJ1-6, with 7 bases lining up with TRBD1. This CDR3 has 14 amino acids. The V gene end was trimmed by 7 bases and the J gene end by 9 bases; junction bases not matched to a gene: 9. From germline, CDR1 is LNHDA and CDR2 SQIVND (reference sequence). In DNA form, the CDR3 reads TGTGCCAGTAAGGACCGGGACAGACTTTCACCCCTCCACTTT. This gives the protein CASKDRDRLSPLHF. Complete variable domain (other parts from reference TRBV19 and TRBJ1-6): DGGITQSPKYLFRKEGQNVTLSCEQNLNHDAMYWYRQDPGQGLRLIYYSQIVNDFQKGDIAEGYSVSREKKESFPLTVTSAQKNPTAFYLCASKDRDRLSPLHFGNGTRLTVT.

V is TRBV27 and J is TRBJ2-7, with 9 bases aligning to TRBD1. The germline gives CDR1 MNHEY, CDR2 SMNVEV (reference sequence). Trimming took 6 bases from V and 3 from J; bases not matched to a gene: 9. The CDR3 consists of 15 residues. DNA for the CDR3: TGTGCCAGCAGAGCGACAGGGGGACCTAACTACGAGCAGTACTTC. Amino acid sequence: CASRATGGPNYEQYF.